Listed here are 7 T cell receptor beta chains from one sample, sequenced in a study of neurological immune-mediated disorders. One entry per CDR3 protein, called by TCRdb with MiXCR from the 5' RACE reads. The data show over 25,000 distinct CDR3 sequences, around a fifth seen once. Sequencing input: PBMCs. These receptors came from a woman aged 55-70 years in good health.

This clonotype came up many times. DNA of the CDR3: TGTGCCAGCAGCGACCCGACAGGGGGCAACACAGATACGCAGTATTTT. It yields the protein CASSDPTGGNTDTQYF. V and J are TRBV9 and TRBJ2-3; 10 bases line up with TRBD1. V gave up 3 bases and J gave up 2 bases; unmatched junction bases: 6. The CDR3 extends over 16 amino acids. The germline V gene has CDR1 SGDLS and CDR2 YYNGEE.

This clonotype was observed at least ten times. The V call is TRBV5-1, the J call TRBJ2-7, with 9 bases aligning to TRBD2. Per the germline V gene, CDR1 is SGHRS and CDR2 is YFSETQ. V gave up 0 bases and J gave up 0 bases; unmatched junction bases: 4. This CDR3 region has 16 residues. The CDR3 loop reads CASSLALAGPSYEQYF. The DNA for the CDR3 is TGCGCCAGCAGCTTGGCCCTAGCGGGACCCTCCTACGAGCAGTACTTC.

The V gene is TRBV6-5, the J gene TRBJ2-3; 7 bases map to TRBD1. Germline V lookup: CDR1 MNHEY, CDR2 SVGAGI. Trimming cost V 0 bases and J 0 bases; bases outside gene matches: 3. This CDR3 is 16 amino acids long. The CDR3 sequence is CASSYSGTVSTDTQYF. DNA of the CDR3: TGTGCCAGCAGTTACTCCGGGACAGTAAGCACAGATACGCAGTATTTT.

At least ten counts were recorded for this clonotype. V gene TRBV5-1 combines with J gene TRBJ2-3; unclear D gene. The CDR3 runs 15 residues. Germline V CDR1 and CDR2: SGHRS, YFSETQ. Trimming pared 4 bases from V and 1 base from J, leaving 13 bases between. DNA of the CDR3: TGCGCCAGCAGCGATGGGTTAATCCGCACAGATACGCAGTATTTT. Protein sequence: CASSDGLIRTDTQYF.

This clonotype was detected many times. This chain joins TRBV10-3 and TRBJ2-7; D may be TRBD2 (6 bases). Per germline, CDR1 ENHRY and CDR2 SYGVKD. The CDR3 consists of 13 residues. Trimming left V 8 bases short and J 6 bases short, with 17 bases between. The CDR3 DNA sequence: TGTGCCATCGGACCGGGGGAAGGGCGCGAGCAGTACTTC. The encoded protein is CAIGPGEGREQYF.

This clonotype was counted at least ten times. The chain is built from TRBV10-3 and TRBJ2-4, with TRBD2 matching 12 bases. V was pared by 4 bases and J by 6 bases, with 10 bases of the junction left unmatched. The CDR3 length is 17 residues. The V gene's germline CDR1 is ENHRY and CDR2 SYGVKD. The CDR3 protein is CAISATSGSDGANIQYF. The CDR3 nucleotides are TGTGCCATCAGTGCGACTAGCGGGAGTGATGGTGCAAACATTCAGTACTTC.

Regarding this clonotype: One end of the junction does not line up with germline, which may come from a read error. The chain carries TRBV5-5 and TRBJ2-3; D remains ambiguous. This CDR3 is built from 16 residues. Germline V CDR1 and CDR2: SGHKS, YYEKEE (reference sequence). The CDR3 nucleotides are TGTTCCAGCAGCTCCCGCGGAGCCACCATAACAGATACCCAGTATTTT. Translation gives CSSSSRGATITDTQYF.